Included here is one T cell receptor beta chain sequence, with context. Measured with immunoSEQ multiplex PCR; TCRdb has only the in-frame clones, and not every one. The sample shows about 350,000 clones, roughly 85% of them seen only once. Treatment specified: some 20 received Ad26.COV2.S at low or high dose, single or two shots; about 5 received placebo; per-sample allocation not given. Sample collection was performed on day 63 after the first vaccine or placebo injection. The data derive from a study of Ad26.COV2.S vaccination and SARS-CoV-2 variants. This CDR3 is built from 15 residues. V shed 0 bases and J shed 5 bases, with 12 bases lying between them. Germline CDR1 SGHRS, CDR2 YFSETQ.

The sample was peripheral blood, taken in a trial of Ad26.COV2.S vaccine versus placebo. V usage is TRBV5-1 and J usage is TRBJ2-1; TRBD2 is a possible D gene (7 bases). This TCR came from a person aged 18 to 59 who received the Ad26.COV2.S COVID-19 vaccine or a placebo. The CDR3: CASSLVGGLNNEQFF. CDR3 in DNA: TGCGCCAGCAGCTTGGTGGGGGGGCTCAACAATGAGCAGTTCTTC.